This note documents a single T cell receptor (beta chain) sequence. The CDR3 runs to 13 residues. Trimming shortened V by 5 bases and J by 4 bases, and 6 bases separated the two germline ends. CDR1 and CDR2 from the germline V gene are SGHTA and FQGNSA. This sample is part of a study of response to subunit inactivated influenza vaccine. TCRdb independently ran MiXCR on the RT-PCR reads; one entry per CDR3 protein. This sample carries some 640,000 distinct CDR3 sequences, roughly 14% of them seen once, and the ten largest clones take 5.5% to 7%. This TCR derives from a man aged 45-65 years who received an inactivated influenza vaccine. The sample here was PBMCs from blood, taken less than 15 days before vaccination. V and J are TRBV7-2 and TRBJ2-6; no reliable D call. CDR3 residues: CASSGPGANVLTF. CDR3 nucleotide sequence: TGTGCCAGCAGCGGACCCGGGGCCAACGTCCTGACTTTC.